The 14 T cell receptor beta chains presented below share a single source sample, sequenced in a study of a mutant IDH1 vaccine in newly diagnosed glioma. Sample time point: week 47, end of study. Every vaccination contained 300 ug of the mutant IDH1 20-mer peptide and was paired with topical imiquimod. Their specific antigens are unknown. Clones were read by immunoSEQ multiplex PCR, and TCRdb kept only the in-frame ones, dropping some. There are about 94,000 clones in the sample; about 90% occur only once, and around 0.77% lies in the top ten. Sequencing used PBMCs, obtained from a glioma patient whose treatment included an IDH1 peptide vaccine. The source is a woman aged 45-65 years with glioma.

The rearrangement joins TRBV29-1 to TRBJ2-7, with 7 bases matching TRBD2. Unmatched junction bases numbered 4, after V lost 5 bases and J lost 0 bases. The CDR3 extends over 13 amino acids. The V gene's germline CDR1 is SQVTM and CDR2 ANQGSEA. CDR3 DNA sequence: TGCAGCGTTATAGGCGGGAGCTCCTACGAGCAGTACTTC. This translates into CSVIGGSSYEQYF.

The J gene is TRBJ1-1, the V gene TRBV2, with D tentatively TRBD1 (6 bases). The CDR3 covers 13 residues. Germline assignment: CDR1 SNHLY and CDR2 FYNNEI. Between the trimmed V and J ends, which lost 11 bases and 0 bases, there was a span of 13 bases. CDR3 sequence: CAGHRDMNTEAFF. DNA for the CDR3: TGTGCCGGACACAGGGACATGAACACTGAAGCTTTCTTT.

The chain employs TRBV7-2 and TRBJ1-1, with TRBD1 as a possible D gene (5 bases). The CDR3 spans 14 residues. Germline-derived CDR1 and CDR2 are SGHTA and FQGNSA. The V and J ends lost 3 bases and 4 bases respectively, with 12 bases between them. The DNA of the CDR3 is TGTGCCAGCAGCTTCGGGGCAGGGATCACTGAAGCTTTCTTT. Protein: CASSFGAGITEAFF.

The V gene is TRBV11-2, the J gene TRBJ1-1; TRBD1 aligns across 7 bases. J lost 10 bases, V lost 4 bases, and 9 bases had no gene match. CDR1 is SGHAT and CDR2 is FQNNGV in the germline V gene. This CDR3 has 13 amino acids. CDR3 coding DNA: TGTGCCAGCAGCTCGGGACAGCCCACGGGAGCTTTCTTT. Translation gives CASSSGQPTGAFF. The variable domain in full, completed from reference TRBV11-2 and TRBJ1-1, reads EAGVAQSPRYKIIEKRQSVAFWCNPISGHATLYWYQQILGQGPKLLIQFQNNGVVDDSQLPKDRFSAERLKGVDSTLKIQPAKLEDSAVYLCASSSGQPTGAFFGQGTRLTVV.

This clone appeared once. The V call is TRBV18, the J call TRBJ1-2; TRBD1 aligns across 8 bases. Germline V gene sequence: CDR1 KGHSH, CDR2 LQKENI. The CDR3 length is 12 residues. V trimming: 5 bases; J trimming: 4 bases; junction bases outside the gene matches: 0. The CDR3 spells CASSGQGYGYTF. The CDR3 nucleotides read TGTGCCAGCTCAGGACAGGGCTATGGCTACACCTTC.

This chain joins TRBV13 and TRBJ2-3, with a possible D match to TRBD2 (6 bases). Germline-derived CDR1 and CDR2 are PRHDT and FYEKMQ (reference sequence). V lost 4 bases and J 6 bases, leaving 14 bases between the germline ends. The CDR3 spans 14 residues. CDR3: CASSSRGEGDTQYF. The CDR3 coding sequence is TGTGCCAGCAGCTCGCGGGGCGAGGGGGATACGCAGTATTTT.

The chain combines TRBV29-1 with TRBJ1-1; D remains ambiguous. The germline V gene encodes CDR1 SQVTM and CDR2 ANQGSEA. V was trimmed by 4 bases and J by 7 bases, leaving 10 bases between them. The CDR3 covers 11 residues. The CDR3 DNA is TGCAGCGTTGGACGGCCGGGTGAAGCTTTCTTT. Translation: CSVGRPGEAFF.

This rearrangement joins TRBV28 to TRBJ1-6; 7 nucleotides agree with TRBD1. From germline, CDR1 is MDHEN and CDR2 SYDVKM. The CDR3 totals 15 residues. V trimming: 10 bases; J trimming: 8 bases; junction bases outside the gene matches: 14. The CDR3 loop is CATLSLDRRDSPLHF. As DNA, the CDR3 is TGTGCCACCTTATCGTTGGACAGGAGGGATTCACCCCTCCACTTT.

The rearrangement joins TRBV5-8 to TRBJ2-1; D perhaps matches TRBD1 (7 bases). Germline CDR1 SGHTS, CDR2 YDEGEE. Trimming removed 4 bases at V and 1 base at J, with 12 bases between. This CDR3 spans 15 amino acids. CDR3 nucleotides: TGTGCCAGCAGCCTGACAGGGAGGTCCTACAATGAGCAGTTCTTC. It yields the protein CASSLTGRSYNEQFF.

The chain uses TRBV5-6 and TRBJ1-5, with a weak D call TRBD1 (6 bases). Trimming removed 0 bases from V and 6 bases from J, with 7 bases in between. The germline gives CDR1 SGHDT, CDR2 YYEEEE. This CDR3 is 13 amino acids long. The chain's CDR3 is CASSLGTVQPQHF. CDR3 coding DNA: TGTGCCAGCAGCTTGGGGACAGTTCAGCCCCAGCATTTT.

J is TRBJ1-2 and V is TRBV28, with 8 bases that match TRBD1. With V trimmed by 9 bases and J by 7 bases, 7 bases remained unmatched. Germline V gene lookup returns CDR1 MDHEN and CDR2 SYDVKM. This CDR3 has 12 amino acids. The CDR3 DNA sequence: TGTGCCAGTCTCCAGGGGGCACTTGGCTACACCTTC. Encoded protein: CASLQGALGYTF.

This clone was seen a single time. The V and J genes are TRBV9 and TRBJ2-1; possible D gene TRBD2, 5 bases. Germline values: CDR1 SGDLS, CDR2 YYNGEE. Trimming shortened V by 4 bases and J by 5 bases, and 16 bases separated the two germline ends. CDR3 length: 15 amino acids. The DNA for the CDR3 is TGTGCCAGCAGCCCCCGGCGGGCAGAGGACAATGAGCAGTTCTTC. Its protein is CASSPRRAEDNEQFF.

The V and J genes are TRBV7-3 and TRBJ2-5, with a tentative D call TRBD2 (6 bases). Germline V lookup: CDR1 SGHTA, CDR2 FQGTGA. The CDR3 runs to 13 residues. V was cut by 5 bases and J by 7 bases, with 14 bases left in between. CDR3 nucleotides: TGTGCCAGCAGCACCACGGACGGGAGGACCCAGTACTTC. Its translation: CASSTTDGRTQYF.

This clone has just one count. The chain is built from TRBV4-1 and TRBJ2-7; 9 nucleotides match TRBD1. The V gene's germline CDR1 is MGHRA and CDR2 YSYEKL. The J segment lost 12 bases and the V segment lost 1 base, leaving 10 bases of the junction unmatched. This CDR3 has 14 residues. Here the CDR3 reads CASSQVDSGQGLYF. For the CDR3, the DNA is TGCGCCAGCAGCCAAGTCGATTCGGGACAGGGTTTGTACTTC.